This TCR beta chain stems from a study of early T cells in non-severe SARS-CoV-2 infection. There are 13 residues in the CDR3. The V and J ends lost 3 bases and 1 base respectively, with 7 bases between them. Germline values: CDR1 SGHRS, CDR2 YFSETQ. TCRdb reprocessed the 5' RACE reads via MiXCR and lists one record per CDR3 protein. Found here are about 72,000 distinct CDR3 sequences, around 9.1% of them singletons; the top ten hold 7.6%. The rearrangement joins TRBV5-1 to TRBJ1-1; no clear D. The TCR comes from an adult who was a healthcare worker with PCR-confirmed SARS-CoV-2 infection or an uninfected control (not recorded which). Sequencing used whole blood, obtained at baseline. In DNA, the CDR3 is TGCGCCAGCAGCTCGGACCAGAACACTGAAGCTTTCTTT. Its translation: CASSSDQNTEAFF.